The 32 T cell receptor beta chains listed next were all sequenced from one sample in a study of human T cells and chemical hapten exposure. TCRdb recomputed calls from the RACE reads with MiXCR, one row per CDR3 protein. The sample contains roughly 180,000 distinct CDR3 sequences, 20% to 25% of which appear only once. Indicated time point: patch test 1, 2 weeks after DPC sensitization. Treatment noted: therapeutic diphenylcyclopropenone sensitization with weekly scalp DPC. Here the sequenced sample was whole blood, taken in connection with sensitization to the hapten diphenylcyclopropenone (DPC). These receptors originate from a woman aged 45 to 65 with alopecia areata. Some clones in this sample may be carry-over from other donors' samples.

This clonotype was picked up a small number of times. The chain links TRBV30 to TRBJ2-5, with 8 nucleotides matching TRBD2. Germline trimming cut 2 bases from V and 5 bases from J; bases unmatched to any gene: 7. Germline CDR1 is GTSNPN and CDR2 is SVGIG (reference sequence). This CDR3 is built from 14 residues. This CDR3 is CAWSLTSGGETQYF. CDR3 DNA sequence: TGTGCCTGGAGTCTTACTAGCGGCGGGGAGACCCAGTACTTC.

This clonotype was detected a few times. The junction does not match germline at one end; this may be a read error. The chain links TRBV11-2 to TRBJ1-3; maybe TRBD1 (5 bases). Germline values: CDR1 SGHAT, CDR2 FQNNGV. CDR3 length: 14 residues. CDR3 bases: TGTGCCAGCAGCTACACTTCCTTACAGGCCCTTCTAGATTTT. Amino acid sequence: CASSYTSLQALLDF.

In this sample, this clonotype turned up a few times. In DNA form, the CDR3 reads TGCAGCGTTACCCGGACTGCTTCCTCCTACGAGCAGTACTTC. It codes for CSVTRTASSYEQYF. The chain carries TRBV29-1 and TRBJ2-7, with D maybe TRBD2 (5 bases). The CDR3 totals 14 residues. V lost 5 bases to trimming and J lost 0 bases, with 14 bases between them. The V gene's germline CDR1 is SQVTM and CDR2 ANQGSEA.

This clonotype was counted only a few times. The chain couples TRBV3-1 to TRBJ1-1; D remains ambiguous. Trimming pared 6 bases from V and 7 bases from J, leaving 18 bases between. The CDR3 length is 14 residues. Germline-derived CDR1 and CDR2 are LGHDT and YNNKEL (reference sequence). The CDR3 nucleotides read TGTGCCAGCAGGCTATTCGGGGTGAAGGGTGAAGCTTTCTTT. Protein sequence: CASRLFGVKGEAFF.

CDR3 in DNA: TGTGCCAGCAGGGGAGGGACAGGGTTTGGAAACACCATATATTTT. Residues: CASRGGTGFGNTIYF. This chain uses TRBV5-6 with TRBJ1-3; 9 bases align to TRBD1. V lost 5 bases and J lost 3; bases outside the gene matches: 6. Per the germline V gene, CDR1 is SGHDT and CDR2 is YYEEEE. This CDR3 comprises 15 residues.

This chain connects TRBV7-8 to TRBJ2-3; D is unresolved. V was trimmed by 2 bases and J by 2 bases, leaving 8 bases between them. The CDR3 length is 14 residues. The germline V gene encodes CDR1 SGHVS and CDR2 FQNEAQ. DNA of the CDR3: TGTGCCAGCAGCTTATCCGAAAACACAGATACGCAGTATTTT. This translates into CASSLSENTDTQYF.

In its sample, this clonotype was seen a few times. The rearrangement uses TRBV11-3 and TRBJ2-5, with D tentatively TRBD1 (6 bases). V lost 0 bases to trimming and J lost 2 bases, with 10 bases between them. The CDR3 sequence is 15 residues long. CDR1 SGHNT and CDR2 YENEEA come from the germline V gene. The CDR3 is CASSLDATGQETQYF. The CDR3 DNA is TGTGCCAGCAGCTTAGACGCGACAGGACAAGAGACCCAGTACTTC.

This clonotype was picked up a small number of times. This chain connects TRBV9 to TRBJ1-3; D possibly corresponds to TRBD1 (6 bases). V gave up 2 bases and J gave up 0 bases, with 12 bases separating them. CDR1 and CDR2 from the germline V gene are SGDLS and YYNGEE. The CDR3 has 16 amino acids. The CDR3 DNA follows: TGTGCCAGCAGCGTGACGGACAGTTTCTCTGGAAACACCATATATTTT. It encodes CASSVTDSFSGNTIYF. Variable domain in full (rest from reference TRBV9 and TRBJ1-3): DSGVTQTPKHLITATGQRVTLRCSPRSGDLSVYWYQQSLDQGLQFLIQYYNGEERAKGNILERFSAQQFPDLHSELNLSSLELGDSALYFCASSVTDSFSGNTIYFGEGSWLTVV.

The rearrangement links TRBV6-1 to TRBJ2-7; D is ambiguous. Between the trimmed V and J ends, which lost 7 bases and 6 bases, there was a span of 10 bases. Germline lookup yields CDR1 MNHNS and CDR2 SASEGT. The CDR3 length is 11 residues. DNA for the CDR3: TGTGCCAGCAAGAGGTTCCGCGAGCAGTACTTC. Its protein product is CASKRFREQYF.

The rearrangement links TRBV3-1 to TRBJ1-3; the D is unclear. In germline, CDR1 is LGHDT, CDR2 YNNKEL (reference sequence). CDR3 length equals 15 residues. The V end was cut by 1 base, the J end by 0 bases, with 7 bases between. CDR3 nucleotides: TGTGCCAGCAGCCAAGGTGCTGGCTCTGGAAACACCATATATTTT. This codes for CASSQGAGSGNTIYF. Looking up the rest from reference TRBV3-1 and TRBJ1-3 gives the full variable domain: DTAVSQTPKYLVTQMGNDKSIKCEQNLGHDTMYWYKQDSKKFLKIMFSYNNKELIINETVPNRFSPKSPDKAHLNLHINSLELGDSAVYFCASSQGAGSGNTIYFGEGSWLTVV.

In its sample, this clonotype was seen a few times. The rearrangement links TRBV6-1 to TRBJ2-1, with 9 bases that match TRBD1. The CDR3 extends over 18 amino acids. From germline, CDR1 is MNHNS and CDR2 SASEGT. V lost 7 bases and J lost 7; bases outside the gene matches: 20. Written as DNA, the CDR3 is TGTGCCAGCACGCCGGACAGGGGAACGACTAGCACTCGTAATGAGCAGTTCTTC. Protein: CASTPDRGTTSTRNEQFF.

This clonotype has ten or more counts. The V call is TRBV29-1, the J call TRBJ2-1; D remains unclear. This CDR3 region has 11 residues. Between the trimmed V and J ends, which lost 6 bases and 8 bases, there was a span of 11 bases. The germline V gene encodes CDR1 SQVTM and CDR2 ANQGSEA. CDR3 protein: CSVAHFDEQFF. The CDR3 DNA follows: TGCAGCGTGGCCCACTTCGATGAGCAGTTCTTC.

In its sample, this clonotype was seen a few times. V usage is TRBV5-1 and J usage is TRBJ2-1; 8 nucleotides line up with TRBD2. V shed 0 bases and J 3 bases; nucleotides not matched to a gene: 2. Germline V gene sequence: CDR1 SGHRS, CDR2 YFSETQ. The CDR3 spans 15 residues. In DNA form, the CDR3 reads TGCGCCAGCAGCTTGGTCGGGGGGGTCTACAATGAGCAGTTCTTC. Amino acid sequence: CASSLVGGVYNEQFF.

The sample holds a few counts of this clonotype. DNA of the CDR3: TGCGCCAGCAGCCGTATACGTAGGGAGACGAACTATGGCTACACCTTC. Protein: CASSRIRRETNYGYTF. J is TRBJ1-2 and V is TRBV5-1; D is undetermined. Germline V lookup: CDR1 SGHRS, CDR2 YFSETQ. The CDR3 runs to 16 residues. Between the trimmed V and J ends, which lost 4 bases and 2 bases, there was a span of 18 bases.

This clonotype was recorded many times. The CDR3 DNA reads as TGTGCCAGCAGGGTTACTAGCGGGATCTTCAATGAGCAGTTCTTC. It encodes CASRVTSGIFNEQFF. The chain combines TRBV2 with TRBJ2-1, with 10 bases identical to TRBD2. The germline V gene has CDR1 SNHLY and CDR2 FYNNEI. J lost 6 bases, V lost 6 bases, and 8 bases had no gene match. This CDR3 spans 15 amino acids.

This clonotype was observed a handful of times. V and J are TRBV2 and TRBJ2-3; D uncertain. V was pared by 8 bases and J by 0 bases, with 15 bases between. CDR3 length: 15 residues. Germline CDR1 SNHLY, CDR2 FYNNEI. The CDR3 DNA is TGTGCCAGCGTGGCCGGGCCTCAAAGCACAGATACGCAGTATTTT. Residues: CASVAGPQSTDTQYF.

This clonotype has a single count. J is TRBJ2-3 and V is TRBV11-2; a weak D match, TRBD1 (6 bases). The CDR3 is 12 amino acids. The germline V gene has CDR1 SGHAT and CDR2 FQNNGV. V lost 8 bases, J lost 15 bases, and 21 bases lay in between. As DNA, the CDR3 is TGTGCCAGCGCAACCGGGACAAGGAAGCTATATTTT. Translated, it gives CASATGTRKLYF.

This clonotype has at least ten counts. CDR3 DNA: TGTGCCTGGACGGGGACTAACCACGGGGAGCTGTTTTTT. The encoded protein is CAWTGTNHGELFF. The genes are TRBV30 and TRBJ2-2, with 7 bases fitting TRBD2. CDR3 length equals 13 residues. The germline V gene encodes CDR1 GTSNPN and CDR2 SVGIG (reference sequence). The ends lost 4 bases at V and 7 bases at J; junction bases unmatched: 6.

The J gene is TRBJ2-3, the V gene TRBV7-9; 7 positions match TRBD2. Per germline, CDR1 SEHNR and CDR2 FQNEAQ (reference sequence). This CDR3 comprises 15 residues. The J segment lost 2 bases and the V segment lost 2 bases, leaving 4 bases of the junction unmatched. The CDR3 DNA reads TGTGCCAGCAGCTTATACCGGGAGGTCACAGATACGCAGTATTTT. Translation: CASSLYREVTDTQYF.

This clonotype was seen more than once but under ten times. The V gene is TRBV29-1, the J gene TRBJ2-2; 7 bases agree with TRBD2. The V and J ends lost 7 bases and 6 bases, in that order; junction bases with no gene match: 8. Germline V gene data show CDR1 as SQVTM and CDR2 as ANQGSEA. The CDR3 length is 13 residues. The CDR3 sequence: CSAELANAGELFF. CDR3 coding DNA: TGCAGCGCGGAACTAGCGAATGCCGGGGAGCTGTTTTTT.

A few counts support this clonotype. The rearrangement links TRBV7-2 to TRBJ2-1, with 8 nucleotides matching TRBD2. Germline trimming cut 6 bases from V and 6 bases from J; bases unmatched to any gene: 10. CDR1 SGHTA and CDR2 FQGNSA come from the germline V gene. This CDR3 has 15 amino acids. The CDR3 loop is CASRIGRAFRNEQFF. The CDR3 DNA is TGTGCCAGCAGGATCGGGAGGGCCTTTCGCAATGAGCAGTTCTTC.

The chain recombines TRBV6-1 with TRBJ2-1; the D is unclear. This CDR3 is built from 14 residues. V lost 7 bases, J lost 10 bases, and 20 bases lay in between. Germline CDR1 is MNHNS and CDR2 is SASEGT. The CDR3 here is CASTQSGQRMEQFF. The CDR3 bases are TGTGCCAGCACCCAAAGTGGCCAGAGGATGGAGCAGTTCTTC.

The rearrangement uses TRBV28 and TRBJ1-1, with 10 bases that match TRBD1. CDR1 is MDHEN and CDR2 is SYDVKM in the germline V gene. The V and J ends lost 8 bases and 1 base, in that order; junction bases with no gene match: 4. The CDR3 consists of 14 residues. The CDR3 is CASVGQGGNTEAFF. CDR3 in DNA: TGTGCCAGCGTCGGACAGGGGGGGAACACTGAAGCTTTCTTT.

This clonotype was found many times. The V gene is TRBV9, the J gene TRBJ2-1; TRBD1 agrees at 10 bases. The CDR3 runs 15 residues. J gave up 3 bases and V 3 bases, and 3 bases lay outside the gene matches. Germline V CDR1 and CDR2: SGDLS, YYNGEE. The CDR3 nucleotides read TGTGCCAGCAGCGGACAGGGGGCTTTCTACAATGAGCAGTTCTTC. This gives the protein CASSGQGAFYNEQFF.

The rearrangement uses TRBV7-9 and TRBJ2-4; TRBD1 matches at 8 bases. The V segment lost 4 bases and the J segment 3 bases; nucleotides outside the gene matches: 8. This CDR3 is built from 16 residues. CDR1 is SEHNR, CDR2 FQNEAQ, per germline (reference sequence). In nucleotides, the CDR3 is TGTGCCAGCAGCTACGGACAGGGTCAGGGCAAAAACATTCAGTACTTC. Residues: CASSYGQGQGKNIQYF.

This clonotype was found a few times. This chain uses TRBV12-3 or TRBV12-4 with TRBJ1-6; D not certain. The CDR3 has 15 residues. Deletions cut 2 bases from V and 0 bases from J, with 5 bases between. CDR3 in DNA: TGTGCCAGCAGTTTAACGGCCTCCTATAATTCACCCCTCCACTTT. Encoded protein: CASSLTASYNSPLHF.

The genes are TRBV5-1 and TRBJ2-4, with 9 bases that match TRBD1. The CDR3 covers 16 residues. In germline, CDR1 is SGHRS, CDR2 YFSETQ. V trimming: 5 bases; J trimming: 9 bases; junction bases outside the gene matches: 15. CDR3 amino acids: CASSTGDRGTFGIQYF. Written as DNA, the CDR3 is TGCGCCAGCAGTACCGGCGACAGGGGGACGTTTGGCATTCAGTACTTC.

This clonotype was found a few times. The V gene is TRBV20-1, the J gene TRBJ2-7; TRBD1 aligns across 8 bases. Germline-derived CDR1 and CDR2 are DFQATT and SNEGSKA (reference sequence). J gave up 6 bases and V 5 bases, and 6 bases lay outside the gene matches. This CDR3 is built from 12 residues. For the CDR3, the DNA is TGCAGTGCTCCGACAGGGGACGGCGAGCAGTACTTC. Its protein is CSAPTGDGEQYF.

The genes are TRBV6-5 and TRBJ2-2; the D gene is possibly TRBD1 (6 bases). The germline V gene encodes CDR1 MNHEY and CDR2 SVGAGI. The ends were cut back, 5 bases at V and 4 bases at J, with 14 bases in the middle. The CDR3 contains 15 residues. The CDR3 loop reads CASSTGQQITGELFF. The CDR3 DNA sequence: TGTGCCAGCAGTACCGGACAGCAAATCACCGGGGAGCTGTTTTTT.

The chain is built from TRBV6-5 and TRBJ2-7, with unresolved D. Germline loops: CDR1 MNHEY, CDR2 SVGAGI. The length of the CDR3 is 14 residues. The V end was cut by 2 bases, the J end by 4 bases, with 12 bases between. The CDR3 nucleotides are TGTGCCAGCAGTTACAACCACCGCAGGTACGAGCAGTACTTC. Translation: CASSYNHRRYEQYF.

This clonotype was detected only a few times. V gene TRBV20-1 combines with J gene TRBJ1-3, with a possible D match to TRBD1 (5 bases). Trimming cost V 6 bases and J 5 bases, with 11 bases left between them. CDR1 is DFQATT and CDR2 is SNEGSKA in the germline V gene (reference sequence). The CDR3 covers 12 residues. The CDR3 bases are TGCAGTGCCAGCAGGGTCCGAAACACCATATATTTT. Amino acid sequence: CSASRVRNTIYF.

The CDR3 is CSAGTFSATYEQYF. In nucleotides, the CDR3 is TGCAGTGCGGGGACTTTTTCGGCAACCTACGAGCAGTACTTC. V and J are TRBV20-1 and TRBJ2-7; tentative D call: TRBD2 (6 bases). Germline-derived CDR1 and CDR2 are DFQATT and SNEGSKA (reference sequence). V was cut by 6 bases and J by 2 bases, with 17 bases left in between. The CDR3 is made up of 14 amino acids.